Following are 9 T cell receptor beta chains from one sample sequenced in a study of long-term antiretroviral therapy in people with HIV. The run of the v3.0 immunoSEQ assay was at survey level. The method was immunoSEQ multiplex PCR; TCRdb's version includes in-frame clones alone and lacks a portion of them. The sample yields approximately 23,000 clones, around 87% seen once. Sequenced material: unsorted PBMCs, taken just over 2.6 years after starting antiretroviral therapy. Every receptor here comes from a man between 40 and 49 years old with HIV.

By sample fraction, this clone is medium-sized (0.01 to 0.1%). The chain employs TRBV7-9 and TRBJ2-2; D call uncertain. Looked up from germline, CDR1 is SEHNR and CDR2 is FQNEAQ (reference sequence). V lost 2 bases to trimming and J lost 1 base, with 14 bases between them. The length of the CDR3 is 17 residues. DNA for the CDR3: TGTGCCAGCAGCTTAACTGGGATAGGTGGGAACACCGGGGAGCTGTTTTTT. Translating it yields CASSLTGIGGNTGELFF.

By proportion, this clone is medium-sized. The rearrangement joins TRBV28 to TRBJ1-3; 8 nucleotides match TRBD1. CDR1 MDHEN and CDR2 SYDVKM come from the germline V gene. The V segment lost 1 base and the J segment 0 bases; nucleotides outside the gene matches: 17. CDR3 length: 21 amino acids. The DNA of the CDR3 is TGTGCCAGCAGTTTATATACCACTCTTCAGGGGGCTACTTCCTCTGGAAACACCATATATTTT. Translation gives CASSLYTTLQGATSSGNTIYF.

V and J are TRBV6-1 and TRBJ1-6; D gene uncertain. The germline gives CDR1 MNHNS, CDR2 SASEGT. Trimming stripped 2 bases from V and 7 bases from J, with 6 bases between. CDR3 length: 13 amino acids. The CDR3 DNA is TGTGCCAGCAGTGAACATGGAAATTCACCCCTCCACTTT. It yields the protein CASSEHGNSPLHF.

V usage is TRBV19 and J usage is TRBJ2-7; TRBD1 agrees at 8 bases. With 4 bases clipped from V and 0 bases from J, the junction kept 8 bases outside the gene matches. This CDR3 comprises 16 residues. Germline V lookup: CDR1 LNHDA, CDR2 SQIVND (reference sequence). CDR3 in DNA: TGTGCCAGTAGTAAGGGGACAGGTCCCCGCTCCTACGAGCAGTACTTC. It yields the protein CASSKGTGPRSYEQYF.

The chain joins TRBV6-1 to TRBJ2-7, with D tentatively TRBD1 (6 bases). CDR3 length equals 14 residues. Germline V gene sequence: CDR1 MNHNS, CDR2 SASEGT. The ends were cut back, 6 bases at V and 2 bases at J, with 14 bases in the middle. The CDR3: CASRVRDITYEQYF. DNA of the CDR3: TGTGCCAGCAGGGTCCGGGACATAACCTACGAGCAGTACTTC.

The sample holds one count of this clone. The chain joins TRBV2 to TRBJ2-1; 9 positions match TRBD2. V lost 8 bases and J lost 6; bases outside the gene matches: 5. Germline V lookup: CDR1 SNHLY, CDR2 FYNNEI. The CDR3 length is 13 residues. CDR3 sequence (DNA): TGTGCCAGCCAGCGGGGGGAAATCAATGAGCAGTTCTTC. Translating it yields CASQRGEINEQFF.

The chain links TRBV5-1 to TRBJ2-5; TRBD2 agrees at 8 bases. J lost 4 bases, V lost 4 bases, and 15 bases had no gene match. Per germline, CDR1 SGHRS and CDR2 YFSETQ. This CDR3 contains 17 residues. CDR3 nucleotides: TGCGCCAGCAGCAACTCCCTTGCGGGGGGCGGAGGAGAGACCCAGTACTTC. Translation gives CASSNSLAGGGGETQYF.

The chain carries TRBV27 and TRBJ1-5; 7 bases match TRBD1. The V and J ends lost 3 bases and 1 base, in that order; junction bases with no gene match: 3. The V gene's germline CDR1 is MNHEY and CDR2 SMNVEV (reference sequence). The CDR3 contains 15 residues. CDR3 loop: CASSFGRGSNQPQHF. In DNA form, the CDR3 reads TGTGCCAGCAGTTTTGGCAGGGGGAGCAATCAGCCCCAGCATTTT.

This chain joins TRBV29-1 and TRBJ2-1; 11 bases line up with TRBD1. Germline V gives CDR1 SQVTM, CDR2 ANQGSEA. The CDR3 runs 17 residues. Losses at the gene ends were 3 bases for V and 0 bases for J; bases not matched to a gene: 7. Here the CDR3 DNA reads TGCAGCGTTGAGGGAGGACAGGGGGCTTTCTCCTACAATGAGCAGTTCTTC. Protein: CSVEGGQGAFSYNEQFF.